The 17 T cell receptor beta chains reported below all come from one sample, sequenced in a study of blood T cells in healthy people across ages. Primers used in a second PCR of roughly 6 to 11 cycles were a sample-barcoded 5' primer and a J-beta primer mix. TCRdb passed the 5' RACE reads through MiXCR, listing each CDR3 protein once. Of some 760,000 distinct CDR3 sequences in the sample, approximately 25% were seen once. These sequences were also reported in another study, on T cells of mothers and their children.

Sequencing was carried out using blood. These receptors originate from a boy under 18 in good health.

The chain couples TRBV2 to TRBJ2-7; possibly TRBD1 for D (6 bases). V dropped 3 bases and J dropped 5 bases, with 17 bases sitting between them. The CDR3 has 15 amino acids. Per germline, CDR1 SNHLY and CDR2 FYNNEI. The CDR3, as DNA: TGTGCCAGCAGTGAGACAGGTCTTTGGGCGAACGAGCAGTACTTC. It specifies CASSETGLWANEQYF. Complete variable domain (other parts from reference TRBV2 and TRBJ2-7): EPEVTQTPSHQVTQMGQEVILRCVPISNHLYFYWYRQILGQKVEFLVSFYNNEISEKSEIFDDQFSVERPDGSNFTLKIRSTKLEDSAMYFCASSETGLWANEQYFGPGTRLTVT.

This clonotype has more than one count but fewer than ten. The chain joins TRBV15 to TRBJ2-5, with 8 bases that match TRBD1. CDR1 and CDR2 (germline): LNHNV, YYDKDF (reference sequence). Trimming took 9 bases from V and 1 from J; bases not matched to a gene: 16. CDR3 length: 17 amino acids. The CDR3 sequence: CATSRDRKILLQETQYF. The CDR3 DNA is TGTGCCACTAGCCGGGACAGGAAAATTTTACTCCAAGAGACCCAGTACTTC.

The V call is TRBV12-3 or TRBV12-4, the J call TRBJ2-7, with D perhaps matching TRBD1 (5 bases). V gave up 6 bases and J gave up 1 base, with 16 bases separating them. The CDR3 spans 15 residues. DNA of the CDR3: TGTGCCAGCAGATCAGGGTTAGGGCTTTCCTACGAGCAGTACTTC. This gives the protein CASRSGLGLSYEQYF.

The chain employs TRBV5-1 and TRBJ2-7; D not certain. There are 15 residues in the CDR3. CDR1 is SGHRS and CDR2 is YFSETQ in the germline V gene. The V gene lost 4 bases and the J gene lost 7 bases, with 21 bases spanning the gap. CDR3 sequence: CASSTLAPGKTEQYF. CDR3 nucleotides: TGCGCCAGCAGCACCCTGGCCCCCGGAAAAACAGAGCAGTACTTC.

This clonotype was observed a few times. This sequence joins TRBV12-3 or TRBV12-4 and TRBJ2-1, with a possible D match to TRBD1 (5 bases). The CDR3 contains 15 residues. Between the trimmed V and J ends, which lost 6 bases and 3 bases, there was a span of 15 bases. The CDR3: CASRHRVQGYNEQFF. The CDR3 nucleotides are TGTGCCAGCAGACATAGAGTCCAGGGCTACAATGAGCAGTTCTTC.

This clonotype has only one observation. This sequence joins TRBV20-1 and TRBJ2-1; 8 bases align to TRBD2. J was trimmed by 8 bases and V by 1 base; bases with no gene match: 7. In germline, CDR1 is DFQATT, CDR2 SNEGSKA (reference sequence). The CDR3 contains 14 residues. CDR3 nucleotides: TGCAGTGCTAGAGGGCCGGGAGGGCTCTATGAGCAGTTCTTC. It yields the protein CSARGPGGLYEQFF.

The chain links TRBV5-6 to TRBJ2-7, with D unclear. Trimming left V 0 bases short and J 3 bases short, with 16 bases between. The CDR3 runs 16 residues. Per the germline V gene, CDR1 is SGHDT and CDR2 is YYEEEE. CDR3 in DNA: TGTGCCAGCAGCTTGGTACCGCCCAACGGAATCTACGAGCAGTACTTC. The encoded protein is CASSLVPPNGIYEQYF.

This sequence joins TRBV20-1 and TRBJ1-2, with 7 positions matching TRBD1. CDR3 size: 11 residues. In germline, CDR1 is DFQATT, CDR2 SNEGSKA (reference sequence). The ends lost 1 base at V and 7 bases at J; junction bases unmatched: 0. The CDR3 loop reads CSARAGGGYTF. The CDR3, as DNA: TGCAGTGCTAGAGCAGGGGGTGGCTACACCTTC.

This clonotype was counted ten times or more. The chain uses TRBV28 and TRBJ2-7; D is undetermined. With 2 bases removed from V and 0 bases from J, the gap between germline ends came to 5 bases. The CDR3 has 13 amino acids. Germline V lookup: CDR1 MDHEN, CDR2 SYDVKM. The CDR3 here is CASSLEYSYEQYF. CDR3 in DNA: TGTGCCAGCAGTTTAGAGTACTCCTACGAGCAGTACTTC. Looking up the rest from reference TRBV28 and TRBJ2-7 gives the full variable domain: DVKVTQSSRYLVKRTGEKVFLECVQDMDHENMFWYRQDPGLGLRLIYFSYDVKMKEKGDIPEGYSVSREKKERFSLILESASTNQTSMYLCASSLEYSYEQYFGPGTRLTVT.

This clonotype was counted a few times. The chain links TRBV28 to TRBJ2-1; D is perhaps TRBD2 (5 bases). The end of the DNA fits TRBJ2-7 better, so the J call may be wrong. There are 12 residues in the CDR3. Germline lookup yields CDR1 MDHEN and CDR2 SYDVKM. This CDR3 reads CASRKLTGEQYF. CDR3 nucleotide sequence: TGTGCCAGCAGGAAACTTACGGGGGAGCAGTACTTC.

This chain connects TRBV29-1 to TRBJ2-2; D is uncertain. This CDR3 spans 12 amino acids. V was trimmed by 7 bases and J by 3 bases, leaving 9 bases between them. Germline CDR1 and CDR2: SQVTM and ANQGSEA. The CDR3 region is CSASIDTGELFF. CDR3 DNA sequence: TGCAGCGCCTCAATAGACACCGGGGAGCTGTTTTTT.

This clonotype has just a few counts. This chain uses TRBV29-1 with TRBJ1-2, with a tentative D call TRBD1 (6 bases). V lost 0 bases and J lost 11, with 16 bases in between. The CDR3 is made up of 13 amino acids. The V gene's germline CDR1 is SQVTM and CDR2 ANQGSEA. The CDR3 DNA reads TGCAGCGTTGAAGACGGCAGGGGAGGCGTGTACACCTTC. Its protein is CSVEDGRGGVYTF.

The gene calls are TRBV28 and TRBJ1-4; D gene unclear. The V gene lost 3 bases and the J gene lost 7 bases, with 6 bases spanning the gap. This CDR3 is 12 amino acids long. CDR1 and CDR2 from the germline V gene are MDHEN and SYDVKM. CDR3 region: CASSFDGEKLFF. In DNA form, the CDR3 reads TGTGCCAGCAGTTTTGATGGTGAAAAACTGTTTTTT.

The table lists this clonotype with a few counts. V gene TRBV10-2 combines with J gene TRBJ2-3; weak D call: TRBD1 (6 bases). CDR3 length: 16 amino acids. Germline V gene sequence: CDR1 WSHSY, CDR2 SAAADI. V was clipped by 3 bases and J by 1 base, with 14 bases between them. The CDR3 protein is CASSDLGQKGTDTQYF. The CDR3 DNA reads as TGCGCCAGCAGTGACCTAGGACAGAAAGGCACAGATACGCAGTATTTT.

The chain has TRBV7-2 and TRBJ2-3, with D hard to call. V lost 1 base, J lost 0 bases, and 11 bases lay in between. The CDR3 is 16 residues long. CDR1 is SGHTA, CDR2 FQGNSA, per germline. The DNA for the CDR3 is TGTGCCAGCAGCTTAGAACGGGCTTCTAGCACAGATACGCAGTATTTT. It codes for CASSLERASSTDTQYF.

The V gene is TRBV20-1, the J gene TRBJ2-3; TRBD2 agrees at 9 bases. The germline CDR1 and CDR2 sequences are DFQATT and SNEGSKA (reference sequence). CDR3 length: 15 residues. Trimming removed 0 bases from V and 3 bases from J; junction bases left unmatched: 4. DNA of the CDR3: TGCAGTGCTAGAGATACCCTAGCGGGGACAGATACGCAGTATTTT. Translated, it gives CSARDTLAGTDTQYF.

Concerning this clonotype itself: One junction end disagrees with the germline gene, perhaps due to a read error. V is TRBV7-6 and J is TRBJ2-7; tentative D call: TRBD2 (5 bases). In germline, CDR1 is SGHVS, CDR2 FNYEAQ. CDR3 length equals 15 residues. The DNA for the CDR3 is TGTACCAGCAGCTTCGCGCCACTAGGGACCTACGAGCAGTACTTC. Translation: CTSSFAPLGTYEQYF. The full variable domain, with the rest looked up from reference TRBV7-6 and TRBJ2-7, is GAGVSQSPRYKVTKRGQDVALRCDPISGHVSLYWYRQALGQGPEFLTYFNYEAQQDKSGLPNDRFSAERPEGSISTLTIQRTEQRDSAMYRCTSSFAPLGTYEQYFGPGTRLTVT.